The subject of this entry is one T cell receptor beta chain. This entry comes from a study of blood T cell repertoires in COVID-19. The overall study: There were acute and convalescent COVID-19 samples, and they came from the United States, Italy and Spain.

Researchers sorted participants into cohorts using their self-reported clinical history. Only in-frame clones appear in the TCRdb table, and some are missing; sequencing was by immunoSEQ multiplex PCR. The table lists about 250,000 clones, over 75% of them singletons. Sample: PBMCs or T cells enriched from blood (not recorded which). The TCR was taken from a man aged 40-49 years who had recovered from COVID-19.

The CDR3 spells CASSLTGSNTGELFF. The CDR3 DNA reads as TGTGCCAGCAGCTTAACAGGGTCGAACACCGGGGAGCTGTTTTTT. J is TRBJ2-2 and V is TRBV11-2, with D possibly matching TRBD1 (6 bases). Trimming cost V 2 bases and J 0 bases, with 7 bases left between them. Germline V gives CDR1 SGHAT, CDR2 FQNNGV. The CDR3 is 15 residues long.